Below, 25 T cell receptor beta chains from the same sample are listed, as sequenced in a study of T cell clonotyping in hematopoietic cell transplantation. TCRdb's copy holds only in-frame clones and misses some; the assay was immunoSEQ multiplex PCR. Of about 15,000 clones listed, 80% to 90% were seen once; the top ten hold 3.5% to 4.5%. Sequenced sample: peripheral blood mononuclear cells. These receptors were obtained from a woman aged 40 to 50 in good health. Some clones in this sample may be carry-over from other donors' samples.

This clone was seen more than once but under ten times. DNA of the CDR3: TGCGCCAGCAGCCCCCAGGGGGCGGAGGGCTACACCTTC. Translation gives CASSPQGAEGYTF. V is TRBV5-1 and J is TRBJ1-2; 8 positions match TRBD1. The V gene end was trimmed by 4 bases and the J gene end by 8 bases; junction bases not matched to a gene: 7. The CDR3 runs to 13 residues. Germline assignment: CDR1 SGHRS and CDR2 YFSETQ.

The chain has TRBV19 and TRBJ1-3, with 12 bases lining up with TRBD1. V lost 4 bases and J lost 7; bases outside the gene matches: 8. This CDR3 region has 16 residues. CDR1 and CDR2 (germline): LNHDA, SQIVND (reference sequence). This chain's CDR3 is CASSNPGQGARNTIYF. CDR3 nucleotides: TGTGCCAGTAGTAACCCGGGACAGGGGGCGCGTAACACCATATATTTT.

This chain links TRBV30 with TRBJ1-2, with 8 bases matching TRBD1. Unmatched junction bases numbered 6, after V lost 4 bases and J lost 2 bases. CDR1 is GTSNPN and CDR2 is SVGIG in the germline V gene (reference sequence). The CDR3 length is 14 residues. This chain's CDR3 is CAWTWTGTNYGYTF. The CDR3 nucleotides read TGTGCCTGGACATGGACAGGGACGAACTATGGCTACACCTTC.

The chain is built from TRBV27 and TRBJ2-7; D not certain. This CDR3 contains 13 residues. Germline V gene sequence: CDR1 MNHEY, CDR2 SMNVEV (reference sequence). V dropped 3 bases and J dropped 4 bases, with 10 bases sitting between them. The CDR3 here is CASSFGLPYEQYF. For the CDR3, the DNA is TGTGCCAGCAGTTTCGGTCTCCCTTACGAGCAGTACTTC.

The chain carries TRBV5-1 and TRBJ1-4; D perhaps matches TRBD1 (6 bases). Germline V gene data show CDR1 as SGHRS and CDR2 as YFSETQ. CDR3 length equals 15 residues. Trimming pared 4 bases from V and 6 bases from J, leaving 16 bases between. The CDR3: CASSPSSGAYEKLFF. CDR3 bases: TGCGCCAGCAGCCCGTCCTCGGGGGCTTATGAAAAACTGTTTTTT.

The chain employs TRBV27 and TRBJ2-3, with 8 bases matching TRBD2. CDR1 and CDR2 (germline): MNHEY, SMNVEV (reference sequence). V gave up 3 bases and J gave up 2 bases; unmatched junction bases: 7. This CDR3 region has 16 residues. The CDR3 region is CASSLFTSGHTDTQYF. For the CDR3, the DNA is TGTGCCAGCAGTTTGTTCACTAGCGGACACACAGATACGCAGTATTTT.

CDR3 nucleotides: TGTGCCAGCAGTTACAGGGATCGAAGTCTTACAACTAATGAAAAACTGTTTTTT. Amino acid sequence: CASSYRDRSLTTNEKLFF. The chain is built from TRBV25-1 and TRBJ1-4; perhaps TRBD1 as D (6 bases). Per the germline V gene, CDR1 is MGHDK and CDR2 is SYGVNS. There are 18 residues in the CDR3. Trimming removed 5 bases from V and 0 bases from J, with 19 bases in between.

J is TRBJ2-2 and V is TRBV9; no firm D call. Germline V CDR1 and CDR2: SGDLS, YYNGEE. The CDR3 contains 14 residues. Trimming shortened V by 2 bases and J by 4 bases, and 9 bases separated the two germline ends. CDR3 in DNA: TGTGCCAGCAGCGTCCCCCACCCCACCGGGGAGCTGTTTTTT. This sequence encodes CASSVPHPTGELFF.

The genes are TRBV11-2 and TRBJ2-7, with D possibly TRBD2 on 5 matching bases. Germline assignment: CDR1 SGHAT and CDR2 FQNNGV. The V end was cut by 3 bases, the J end by 6 bases, with 9 bases between. CDR3 size: 12 residues. Here the CDR3 reads CASSLSGIEQYF. The CDR3 bases are TGTGCCAGCAGCTTGAGCGGAATCGAGCAGTACTTC.

The chain recombines TRBV7-2 with TRBJ2-5, with 8 bases matching TRBD1. The CDR3 sequence is 15 residues long. Losses at the gene ends were 4 bases for V and 5 bases for J; bases not matched to a gene: 9. Germline V gives CDR1 SGHTA, CDR2 FQGNSA. Here the CDR3 reads CASSSVPDRAETQYF. The CDR3 nucleotides read TGTGCCAGCAGCTCCGTCCCGGACAGGGCTGAGACCCAGTACTTC.

The gene calls are TRBV18 and TRBJ1-5; D gene uncertain. Between the trimmed V and J ends, which lost 2 bases and 0 bases, there was a span of 5 bases. This CDR3 spans 14 amino acids. Looked up from germline, CDR1 is KGHSH and CDR2 is LQKENI. The CDR3 reads CASSPWGSNQPQHF. The CDR3 nucleotides are TGTGCCAGCTCACCATGGGGTAGCAATCAGCCCCAGCATTTT.

This chain links TRBV30 with TRBJ1-5; maybe TRBD1 (6 bases). The V end was cut by 2 bases, the J end by 4 bases, with 6 bases between. The CDR3 spans 12 residues. Germline V gene data show CDR1 as GTSNPN and CDR2 as SVGIG (reference sequence). The CDR3 protein is CAWSRGNQPQHF. CDR3 DNA sequence: TGTGCCTGGAGTAGGGGGAATCAGCCCCAGCATTTT.

V usage is TRBV29-1 and J usage is TRBJ2-2, with unresolved D. The CDR3 is 12 amino acids. CDR1 and CDR2 (germline): SQVTM, ANQGSEA. V lost 4 bases to trimming and J lost 1 base, with 4 bases between them. CDR3 coding DNA: TGCAGCGTTGGAGGGAACACCGGGGAGCTGTTTTTT. Translation: CSVGGNTGELFF.

This rearrangement joins TRBV7-8 to TRBJ1-2; maybe TRBD1 (5 bases). CDR3 length: 16 amino acids. V shed 1 base and J shed 8 bases, with 20 bases lying between them. Germline V gene lookup returns CDR1 SGHVS and CDR2 FQNEAQ. CDR3 in amino acids: CASSLDKTGTQRGYTF. In nucleotides, the CDR3 is TGTGCCAGCAGCTTAGACAAGACCGGGACCCAGCGGGGCTACACCTTC.

This clone has a handful of counts. The CDR3 DNA is TGCGCCAGCAGCCAAGGCTCACCAGATACGCAGTATTTT. Protein sequence: CASSQGSPDTQYF. This sequence joins TRBV4-3 and TRBJ2-3; D is uncertain. V lost 1 base, J lost 4 bases, and 6 bases lay in between. This CDR3 contains 13 residues. The germline CDR1 and CDR2 sequences are LGHNA and YSLEER.

This sequence joins TRBV19 and TRBJ1-1, with TRBD1 identical over 8 bases. Germline CDR1 is LNHDA and CDR2 is SQIVND (reference sequence). J lost 2 bases, V lost 6 bases, and 2 bases had no gene match. The CDR3 has 13 residues. CDR3 nucleotide sequence: TGTGCCAGTAGGGACAGGGTTAACACTGAAGCTTTCTTT. It is translated as CASRDRVNTEAFF.

The J gene is TRBJ1-2, the V gene TRBV5-1; possible D gene TRBD1, 6 bases. The germline gives CDR1 SGHRS, CDR2 YFSETQ. The CDR3 length is 14 residues. Trimming left V 1 base short and J 2 bases short, with 9 bases between. The CDR3 is CASSLQGQNYGYTF. For the CDR3, the DNA is TGCGCCAGCAGCTTGCAGGGGCAAAACTATGGCTACACCTTC.

The chain employs TRBV9 and TRBJ2-3, with 7 bases that match TRBD2. This CDR3 comprises 14 residues. Looked up from germline, CDR1 is SGDLS and CDR2 is YYNGEE. After removal of 4 bases from V and 0 bases from J, the junction contained 2 bases not matched to a gene. The CDR3 region is CASSPSGSTDTQYF. The CDR3 DNA follows: TGTGCCAGCAGCCCTAGCGGAAGCACAGATACGCAGTATTTT.

V is TRBV30 and J is TRBJ2-7; D may be TRBD1 or TRBD2 (6 bases each). The V gene lost 4 bases and the J gene lost 1 base, with 17 bases spanning the gap. CDR3 length equals 15 residues. Per germline, CDR1 GTSNPN and CDR2 SVGIG (reference sequence). CDR3 in DNA: TGTGCCTGGACCCGGGCGGGGCAGGGGTCCTACGAGCAGTACTTC. Translated: CAWTRAGQGSYEQYF.

The J gene is TRBJ1-2, the V gene TRBV7-8; D is undetermined. This CDR3 has 13 amino acids. Trimming left V 0 bases short and J 4 bases short, with 6 bases between. Germline CDR1 and CDR2: SGHVS and FQNEAQ. Written as DNA, the CDR3 is TGTGCCAGCAGCTTAGCGTCAACCTATGGCTACACCTTC. Encoded protein: CASSLASTYGYTF.

This chain links TRBV6-6 with TRBJ2-3, with D perhaps TRBD2 (7 bases). Germline CDR1 is MNHNY and CDR2 is SVGAGI (reference sequence). This CDR3 spans 16 amino acids. V dropped 4 bases and J dropped 1 base, with 15 bases sitting between them. The chain's CDR3 is CASSWGGRGGTDTQYF. DNA for the CDR3: TGTGCCAGCAGTTGGGGGGGCAGGGGAGGCACAGATACGCAGTATTTT.

The V gene is TRBV5-4, the J gene TRBJ2-1, with D unclear. The germline V and J ends were trimmed by 0 bases and 10 bases, with 8 bases remaining between them. The CDR3 is made up of 12 amino acids. CDR1 and CDR2 from the germline V gene are SGHNT and YYREEE (reference sequence). CDR3 loop: CASSLGSAEQFF. CDR3 in DNA: TGTGCCAGCAGCTTGGGGTCAGCGGAGCAGTTCTTC.

The V and J genes are TRBV27 and TRBJ2-2; perhaps TRBD1 as D (6 bases). The CDR3 runs 15 residues. V was trimmed by 2 bases and J by 2 bases, leaving 9 bases between them. CDR1 is MNHEY, CDR2 SMNVEV, per germline (reference sequence). CDR3 loop: CASSLNRVNTGELFF. CDR3 DNA sequence: TGTGCCAGCAGTTTAAACAGGGTTAACACCGGGGAGCTGTTTTTT.

V and J are TRBV11-2 and TRBJ2-2; D not resolved. Trimming took off 10 bases at V and 6 bases at J, with 9 bases between the two ends. This CDR3 has 11 residues. The germline V gene has CDR1 SGHAT and CDR2 FQNNGV. CDR3 amino acids: CATVSSGELFF. DNA of the CDR3: TGTGCCACCGTCAGTTCCGGGGAGCTGTTTTTT.

The V and J genes are TRBV29-1 and TRBJ1-5; 9 bases agree with TRBD1. CDR3 length: 14 amino acids. The V segment lost 6 bases and the J segment 5 bases; nucleotides outside the gene matches: 8. Germline lookup yields CDR1 SQVTM and CDR2 ANQGSEA. The CDR3 loop is CSVGLGTGHQPQHF. The DNA of the CDR3 is TGCAGCGTCGGGCTAGGGACAGGGCATCAGCCCCAGCATTTT.